A selection of T cell receptor beta chains follows, all from one sample in a study of shared clonotypes between healthy human individuals. Assay used: immunoSEQ multiplex PCR; TCRdb lists only in-frame clones, some missing. The table records roughly 1,000,000 clones, approximately 78% of them present only once. Sequenced input: memory CD4+ T cells from PBMCs. All receptors derive from a man aged 18 to 30 in good health. Some clones in this sample may be carry-over from other donors' samples. CDR3s include the opening cysteine and the closing phenylalanine or tryptophan. The D gene is left open where the match is weak. Expanded clones are given a class, and other clones once, few, many or no size at all.

few,TRBV4-1,TRBD2,TRBJ2-7,CASSPGGGLQRESQYF,TGCGCCAGCAGCCCGGGCGGTGGGCTCCAGCGGGAGTCGCAGTACTTC
NA,TRBV28,TRBD1,TRBJ1-4,CASSQAGGGGSATNEKLFF,TGTGCCAGCAGCCAAGCAGGGGGCGGGGGCTCTGCAACTAATGAAAAACTGTTTTTT
NA,TRBV20-1,TRBD2,TRBJ2-7,CSAARRGEQYF,TGCAGTGCTGCACGGCGGGGGGAGCAGTACTTC
NA,TRBV7-2,NA,TRBJ1-5,CASSLAGRYQPQHF,TGTGCCAGCAGCTTAGCGGGCAGATATCAGCCCCAGCATTTT
NA,TRBV7-9,NA,TRBJ2-1,CASSLSPIGNEQFF,TGTGCCAGCAGCTTATCCCCGATAGGGAATGAGCAGTTCTTC
NA,TRBV28,NA,TRBJ1-5,CASSPRSGLSQPQHF,TGTGCCAGCAGCCCCCGCTCAGGGTTGAGCCAGCCCCAGCATTTT
NA,TRBV5-1,TRBD2,TRBJ2-1,CASSFLLAGRVDNEQFF,TGCGCCAGCAGCTTCCTGCTAGCGGGGAGGGTGGACAATGAGCAGTTCTTC
NA,TRBV29-1,NA,TRBJ2-5,CSASQGSETQYF,TGCAGCGCGTCACAGGGCTCGGAGACCCAGTACTTC
NA,TRBV11-3,TRBD1,TRBJ1-1,CASSLETGGEAFF,TGTGCCAGCAGCTTAGAGACAGGGGGTGAAGCTTTCTTT
NA,TRBV5-4,TRBD2,TRBJ2-5,CASSLASGNEETQYF,TGTGCCAGCAGCTTGGCTAGCGGGAACGAAGAGACCCAGTACTTC
NA,TRBV5-1,NA,TRBJ2-7,CASSRAPYEQYF,TGCGCCAGCAGCCGAGCCCCCTACGAGCAGTACTTC
NA,TRBV5-1,NA,TRBJ2-7,CASSPGAGTAYEQYF,TGCGCCAGCAGCCCGGGGGCAGGGACCGCCTACGAGCAGTACTTC
NA,TRBV28,NA,TRBJ1-2,CASSLIASQLRGYTF,TGTGCCAGCAGTTTAATAGCGTCCCAGTTACGTGGTTACACCTTC
NA,TRBV6-1,NA,TRBJ2-2,CASSESTTTGELFF,TGTGCCAGCAGTGAATCGACTACCACCGGGGAGCTGTTTTTT
NA,TRBV6-1,NA,TRBJ1-4,CASSAGLTNEKLFF,TGTGCCAGCAGTGCAGGGTTAACTAATGAAAAACTGTTTTTT
NA,TRBV7-9,TRBD2,TRBJ2-1,CASSKASGTSGDKQFF,TGTGCCAGCAGCAAGGCCTCCGGGACTAGCGGAGATAAGCAGTTCTTC
NA,TRBV6-5,TRBD2,TRBJ2-5,CASSYSLAGGPETQYF,TGTGCCAGCAGTTACTCGCTAGCGGGAGGGCCAGAGACCCAGTACTTC
NA,TRBV18,NA,TRBJ2-7,CASSQFGGGYEQYF,TGTGCCAGCTCACAGTTCGGGGGCGGTTACGAGCAGTACTTC
NA,TRBV27,NA,TRBJ2-3,CASSSGSIRTDTQYF,TGTGCCAGCAGTTCCGGGAGTATCCGTACAGATACGCAGTATTTT
NA,TRBV28,NA,TRBJ1-2,CASSLPGMGGYTF,TGTGCCAGCAGTTTACCGGGGATGGGTGGCTACACCTTC
NA,TRBV15,NA,TRBJ1-3,CATSRGQRTGNTIYF,TGTGCCACCAGCAGAGGGCAACGCACCGGAAACACCATATATTTT
NA,TRBV6-6,NA,TRBJ2-2,CASSYLGLVAGELFF,TGTGCCAGCAGTTACCTGGGCCTTGTTGCCGGGGAGCTGTTTTTT
NA,TRBV5-4,NA,TRBJ1-2,CASSLGIRRDLDYGYTF,TGTGCCAGCAGCTTGGGTATCAGGCGGGATTTGGACTATGGCTACACCTTC
NA,TRBV11-3,TRBD2,TRBJ2-5,CASSRGVGYSTGTQYF,TGTGCCAGCAGCCGGGGGGTCGGGTACTCGACGGGGACCCAGTACTTC
NA,TRBV11-2,NA,TRBJ1-1,CASSPRIDLDTEAFF,TGTGCCAGCAGCCCGCGAATTGACCTGGACACTGAAGCTTTCTTT
NA,TRBV2,NA,TRBJ1-4,CASRQSFISATNEKLFF,TGTGCCAGCAGACAAAGTTTTATTTCTGCAACTAATGAAAAACTGTTTTTT
NA,TRBV25-1,NA,TRBJ1-2,CASSYHGYTF,TGTGCCAGCAGCTACCATGGCTACACCTTC
NA,TRBV7-9,TRBD1,TRBJ2-5,CASSPQSGRQGQETQYF,TGTGCCAGCAGCCCACAATCCGGAAGACAGGGGCAAGAGACCCAGTACTTC
once,TRBV7-2,TRBD2,TRBJ2-3,CASSLRGAGVSDTQYF,TGTGCCAGCAGCTTAAGGGGCGCGGGAGTGTCAGATACGCAGTATTTT
NA,TRBV25-1,NA,TRBJ1-4,CASGDGYEKLFF,TGTGCCAGTGGGGATGGGTATGAAAAACTGTTTTTT
NA,TRBV7-2,NA,TRBJ2-7,CASSLRASSSYEQYF,TGTGCCAGCAGCTTAAGGGCCTCCAGCTCCTACGAGCAGTACTTC
NA,TRBV5-1,NA,TRBJ1-5,CASSLAPAGFGNQPQHF,TGCGCCAGCAGCTTGGCCCCGGCTGGGTTTGGCAATCAGCCCCAGCATTTT
NA,TRBV5-1,NA,TRBJ1-4,CASSLSSQGEKLFF,TGCGCCAGCAGCTTGTCGAGTCAGGGTGAAAAACTGTTTTTT
NA,TRBV13,NA,TRBJ2-1,CASTTTQGSGKFF,TGTGCCAGCACCACAACCCAGGGGAGCGGGAAGTTCTTC
NA,TRBV6-1,TRBD2,TRBJ2-3,CASLLAGGTDTQYF,TGTGCCAGCCTTTTGGCGGGAGGCACAGATACGCAGTATTTT
NA,TRBV4-1,NA,TRBJ1-3,CASSSSYGGSGNTIYF,TGCGCCAGCAGCTCGAGCTATGGGGGCTCTGGAAACACCATATATTTT
NA,TRBV10-3,NA,TRBJ1-4,CAISDGNKATNEKLFF,TGTGCCATCAGTGACGGAAATAAGGCAACTAATGAAAAACTGTTTTTT
NA,TRBV4-3,NA,TRBJ2-5,CASSQGGIETQYF,TGCGCCAGCAGCCAGGGCGGGATAGAGACCCAGTACTTC
few,TRBV18,NA,TRBJ1-4,CASSPGTSERKLFF,TGTGCCAGCTCACCTGGGACATCGGAACGAAAACTGTTTTTT
NA,TRBV5-4,NA,TRBJ2-7,CASSSPGSDSYEQYF,TGTGCCAGCAGCTCCCCAGGATCCGACTCCTACGAGCAGTACTTC
NA,TRBV11-1,TRBD1,TRBJ2-5,CASSLGQGVETQYF,TGTGCCAGCAGCTTAGGCCAGGGGGTTGAGACCCAGTACTTC
NA,TRBV27,TRBD2,TRBJ2-1,CASSPRTSGYNEQFF,TGTGCCAGCAGCCCCCGGACTAGCGGGTACAATGAGCAGTTCTTC
NA,TRBV4-1,TRBD1,TRBJ2-1,CASSQTDRSYNEQFF,TGCGCCAGCAGCCAAACGGACAGGTCATACAATGAGCAGTTCTTC
NA,TRBV5-8,TRBD2,TRBJ2-5,CASSNSGRETQYF,TGTGCCAGCAGCAATAGCGGGAGAGAGACCCAGTACTTC
NA,TRBV11-2,TRBD1,TRBJ1-2,CASSSLQGGWGYTF,TGTGCCAGCAGCTCCCTGCAGGGGGGATGGGGCTACACCTTC
NA,TRBV30,NA,TRBJ2-5,CAWNLALRETQYF,TGTGCCTGGAATCTAGCGTTGAGGGAGACCCAGTACTTC
NA,TRBV9,NA,TRBJ1-2,CASRYSGSYGYTF,TGTGCCAGCAGGTATTCAGGAAGCTATGGCTACACCTTC
NA,TRBV11-2,TRBD1,TRBJ2-7,CASSFRQGGSGEQYF,TGTGCCAGCAGCTTCAGACAGGGCGGTTCGGGGGAGCAGTACTTC
NA,TRBV7-3,NA,TRBJ2-6,CASSPGTTSGANVLTF,TGTGCCAGCAGCCCGGGGACAACCTCTGGGGCCAACGTCCTGACTTTC
NA,TRBV6-4,NA,TRBJ1-2,CASSADSSSYGYTF,TGTGCCAGCAGCGCGGACAGCTCCTCCTATGGCTACACCTTC
NA,TRBV6-1,TRBD1,TRBJ1-1,CASSVGTGFNTEAFF,TGTGCCAGCAGTGTCGGGACAGGGTTTAACACTGAAGCTTTCTTT
NA,TRBV7-2,NA,TRBJ1-5,CASSLATGILQHF,TGTGCCAGCAGCTTAGCAACGGGAATACTCCAGCATTTT
NA,TRBV7-2,TRBD1,TRBJ2-5,CASSLMRQGTGQTQYF,TGTGCCAGCAGCTTGATGAGACAGGGCACTGGGCAGACCCAGTACTTC
NA,TRBV21-1,NA,TRBJ2-3,CASSKVARRTDTQYF,TGTGCCAGCAGCAAAGTCGCCAGGAGAACAGATACGCAGTATTTT
NA,TRBV30,NA,TRBJ2-7,CAWSVLVYEQYF,TGTGCCTGGAGTGTACTGGTGTACGAGCAGTACTTC
NA,TRBV5-4,NA,TRBJ2-5,CASSLARGWETQYF,TGTGCCAGCAGCTTGGCCAGGGGATGGGAGACCCAGTACTTC
NA,TRBV7-9,NA,TRBJ2-5,CASKVGLQETQYF,TGTGCCAGCAAAGTCGGGTTACAAGAGACCCAGTACTTC
NA,TRBV21-1,NA,TRBJ2-1,CASNQTGLVGNEQFF,TGTGCCAGCAACCAGACAGGGCTGGTAGGGAATGAGCAGTTCTTC